The 3 T cell receptor beta chains below were found in one sample sequenced in a study of a mutant IDH1 vaccine in newly diagnosed glioma. Time point in this sample: week 5, during vaccination. Alongside topical imiquimod, each dose of vaccine comprised 300 ug of mutant IDH1 20-mer peptide. No antigen is known for these receptors. Profiled with immunoSEQ multiplex PCR; TCRdb holds only in-frame clones, not every one. The sample records some 51,000 clones, about 77% being singletons. The material was PBMCs, obtained from a glioma patient whose treatment included an IDH1 peptide vaccine. The receptors were sampled from a middle-aged man with glioma.

In its sample, this clone was seen once. The chain carries TRBV18 and TRBJ2-3; D gene ambiguous. The CDR3 runs 13 residues. The V gene's germline CDR1 is KGHSH and CDR2 LQKENI. V was trimmed by 3 bases and J by 4 bases, leaving 8 bases between them. The CDR3 bases are TGTGCCAGCTCACCGGGTGGTGCAGATACGCAGTATTTT. This encodes CASSPGGADTQYF.

The chain employs TRBV5-4 and TRBJ2-7, with TRBD2 as a possible D gene (6 bases). The CDR3 is 13 amino acids. Germline V gene lookup returns CDR1 SGHNT and CDR2 YYREEE (reference sequence). The ends were cut back, 0 bases at V and 7 bases at J, with 11 bases in the middle. CDR3 loop: CASSLEPRGEQYF. The CDR3 nucleotides read TGTGCCAGCAGCTTGGAACCCCGGGGGGAGCAGTACTTC.

The chain has TRBV30 and TRBJ2-7, with TRBD1 matching 8 bases. CDR1 and CDR2 from the germline V gene are GTSNPN and SVGIG (reference sequence). The CDR3 sequence is 13 residues long. V lost 4 bases, J lost 6 bases, and 8 bases stayed unmatched. The CDR3 region is CAWTTDRAGEQYF. The CDR3 DNA sequence: TGTGCCTGGACCACGGACAGGGCTGGCGAGCAGTACTTC.